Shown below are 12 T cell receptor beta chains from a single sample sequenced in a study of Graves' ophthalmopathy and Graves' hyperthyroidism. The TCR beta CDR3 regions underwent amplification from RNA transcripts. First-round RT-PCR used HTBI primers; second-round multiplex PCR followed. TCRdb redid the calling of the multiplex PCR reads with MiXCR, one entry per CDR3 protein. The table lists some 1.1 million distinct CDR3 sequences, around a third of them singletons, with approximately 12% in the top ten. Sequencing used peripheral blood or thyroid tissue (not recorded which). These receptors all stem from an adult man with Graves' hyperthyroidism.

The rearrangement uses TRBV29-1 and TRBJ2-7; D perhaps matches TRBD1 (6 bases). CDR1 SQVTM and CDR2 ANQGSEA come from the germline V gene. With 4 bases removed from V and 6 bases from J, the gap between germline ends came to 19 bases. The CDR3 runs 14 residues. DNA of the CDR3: TGCAGCGTTGTTCGGGGCCAGGGGATCTCCGAGCAGTACTTC. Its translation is CSVVRGQGISEQYF.

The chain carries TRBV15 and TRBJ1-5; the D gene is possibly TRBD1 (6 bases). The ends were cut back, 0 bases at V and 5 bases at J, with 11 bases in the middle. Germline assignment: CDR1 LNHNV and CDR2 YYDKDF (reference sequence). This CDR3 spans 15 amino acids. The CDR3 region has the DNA TGTGCCACCAGCAGAGACAGGGGAATGGATCAGCCCCAGCATTTT. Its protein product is CATSRDRGMDQPQHF. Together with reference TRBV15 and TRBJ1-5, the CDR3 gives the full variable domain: DAMVIQNPRYQVTQFGKPVTLSCSQTLNHNVMYWYQQKSSQAPKLLFHYYDKDFNNEADTPDNFQSRRPNTSFCFLDIRSPGLGDTAMYLCATSRDRGMDQPQHFGDGTRLSIL.

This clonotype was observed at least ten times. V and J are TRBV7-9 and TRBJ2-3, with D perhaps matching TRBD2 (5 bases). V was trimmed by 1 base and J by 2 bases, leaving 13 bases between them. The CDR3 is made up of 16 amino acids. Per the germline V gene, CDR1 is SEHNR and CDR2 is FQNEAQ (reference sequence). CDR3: CASSLGLADYTDTQYF. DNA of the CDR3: TGTGCCAGCAGCTTAGGGCTAGCCGATTACACAGATACGCAGTATTTT. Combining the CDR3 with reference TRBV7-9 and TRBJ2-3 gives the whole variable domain DTGVSQNPRHKITKRGQNVTFRCDPISEHNRLYWYRQTLGQGPEFLTYFQNEAQLEKSRLLSDRFSAERPKGSFSTLEIQRTEQGDSAMYLCASSLGLADYTDTQYFGPGTRLTVL.

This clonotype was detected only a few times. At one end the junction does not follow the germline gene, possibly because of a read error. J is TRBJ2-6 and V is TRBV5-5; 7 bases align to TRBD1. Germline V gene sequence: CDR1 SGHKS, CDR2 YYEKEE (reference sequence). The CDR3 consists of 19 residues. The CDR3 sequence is CANSPRRGGPFTGANVLTF. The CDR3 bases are TGTGCCAACAGCCCGCGGAGAGGGGGCCCATTTACTGGGGCCAACGTCCTGACTTTC. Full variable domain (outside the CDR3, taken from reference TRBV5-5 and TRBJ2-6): DAGVTQSPTHLIKTRGQQVTLRCSPISGHKSVSWYQQVLGQGPQFIFQYYEKEERGRGNFPDRFSARQFPNYSSELNVNALLLGDSALYLCANSPRRGGPFTGANVLTFGAGSRLTVL.

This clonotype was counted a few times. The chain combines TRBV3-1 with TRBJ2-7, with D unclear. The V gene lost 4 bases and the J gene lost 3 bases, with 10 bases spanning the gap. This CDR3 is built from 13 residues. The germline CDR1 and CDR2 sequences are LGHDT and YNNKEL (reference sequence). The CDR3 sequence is CASSPREDYEQYF. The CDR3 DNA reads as TGTGCCAGCAGCCCCCGCGAGGACTACGAGCAGTACTTC.

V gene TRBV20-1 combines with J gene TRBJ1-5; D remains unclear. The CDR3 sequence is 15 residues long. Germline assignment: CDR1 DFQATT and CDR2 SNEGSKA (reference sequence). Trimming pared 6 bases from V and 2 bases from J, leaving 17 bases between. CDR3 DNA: TGCAGTGCCAGCCGGTTGGCCTTTGGCAATCAGCCCCAGCATTTT. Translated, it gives CSASRLAFGNQPQHF.

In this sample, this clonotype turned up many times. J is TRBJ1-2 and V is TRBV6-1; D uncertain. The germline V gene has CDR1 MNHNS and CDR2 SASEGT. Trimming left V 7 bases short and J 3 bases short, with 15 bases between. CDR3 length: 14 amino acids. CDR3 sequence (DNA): TGTGCCAGCACGGAACGGGGAACCCACTATGGCTACACCTTC. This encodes CASTERGTHYGYTF.

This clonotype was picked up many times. The CDR3 sequence: CASSSGYPHYEQYF. In DNA form, the CDR3 reads TGTGCCAGTTCTAGCGGCTACCCCCACTACGAGCAGTACTTC. V usage is TRBV19 and J usage is TRBJ2-7, with 7 bases that match TRBD2. CDR1 and CDR2 (germline): LNHDA, SQIVND (reference sequence). This CDR3 region has 14 residues. Trimming at V came to 8 bases and at J to 3 bases, leaving 10 bases not matched to a gene.

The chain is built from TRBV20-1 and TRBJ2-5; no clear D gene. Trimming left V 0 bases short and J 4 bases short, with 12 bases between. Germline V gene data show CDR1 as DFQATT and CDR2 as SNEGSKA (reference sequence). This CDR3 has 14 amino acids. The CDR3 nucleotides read TGCAGTGCTAGAGAGGGGATCCTAAGAGAGACCCAGTACTTC. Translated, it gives CSAREGILRETQYF.

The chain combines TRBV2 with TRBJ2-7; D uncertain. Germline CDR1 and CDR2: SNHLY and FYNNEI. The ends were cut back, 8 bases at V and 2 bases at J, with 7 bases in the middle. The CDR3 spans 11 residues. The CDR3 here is CASLRAYEQYF. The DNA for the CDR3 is TGTGCCAGCCTCCGGGCCTACGAGCAGTACTTC. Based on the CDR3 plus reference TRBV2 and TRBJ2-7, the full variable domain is EPEVTQTPSHQVTQMGQEVILRCVPISNHLYFYWYRQILGQKVEFLVSFYNNEISEKSEIFDDQFSVERPDGSNFTLKIRSTKLEDSAMYFCASLRAYEQYFGPGTRLTVT.

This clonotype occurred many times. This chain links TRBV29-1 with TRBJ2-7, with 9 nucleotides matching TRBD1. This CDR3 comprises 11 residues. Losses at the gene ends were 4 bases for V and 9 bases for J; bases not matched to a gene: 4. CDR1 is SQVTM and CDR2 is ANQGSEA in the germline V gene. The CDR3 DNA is TGCAGCGTTGGGGACAGGGAAAGGCAGTACTTC. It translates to CSVGDRERQYF.

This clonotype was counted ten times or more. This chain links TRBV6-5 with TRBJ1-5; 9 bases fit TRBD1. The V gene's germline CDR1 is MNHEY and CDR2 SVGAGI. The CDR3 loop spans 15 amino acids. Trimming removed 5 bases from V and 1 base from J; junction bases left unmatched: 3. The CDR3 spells CASSQQGASNQPQHF. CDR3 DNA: TGTGCCAGCAGTCAACAGGGGGCCAGCAATCAGCCCCAGCATTTT.